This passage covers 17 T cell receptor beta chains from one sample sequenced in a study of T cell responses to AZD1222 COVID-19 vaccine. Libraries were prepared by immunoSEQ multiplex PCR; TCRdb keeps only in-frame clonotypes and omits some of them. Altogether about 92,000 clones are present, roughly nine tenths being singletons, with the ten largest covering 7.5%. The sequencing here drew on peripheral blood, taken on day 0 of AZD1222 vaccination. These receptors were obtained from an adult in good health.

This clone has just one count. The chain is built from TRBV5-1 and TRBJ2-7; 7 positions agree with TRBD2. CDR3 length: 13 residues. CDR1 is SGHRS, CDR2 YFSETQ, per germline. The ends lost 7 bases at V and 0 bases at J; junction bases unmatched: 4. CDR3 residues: CASGRTSSYEQYF. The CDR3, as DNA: TGCGCCAGCGGCCGGACTAGCTCCTACGAGCAGTACTTC.

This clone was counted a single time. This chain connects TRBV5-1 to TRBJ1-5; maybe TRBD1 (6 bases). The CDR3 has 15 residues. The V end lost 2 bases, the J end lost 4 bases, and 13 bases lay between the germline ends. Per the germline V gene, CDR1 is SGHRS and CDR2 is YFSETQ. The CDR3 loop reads CASSFLGGQNQPQHF. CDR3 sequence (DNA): TGCGCCAGCAGCTTCCTTGGGGGCCAAAATCAGCCCCAGCATTTT.

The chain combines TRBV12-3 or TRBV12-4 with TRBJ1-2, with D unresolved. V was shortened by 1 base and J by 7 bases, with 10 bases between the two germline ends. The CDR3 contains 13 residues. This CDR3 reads CASSLGVPLGYTF. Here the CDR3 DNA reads TGTGCCAGCAGTTTAGGGGTCCCCCTTGGCTACACCTTC.

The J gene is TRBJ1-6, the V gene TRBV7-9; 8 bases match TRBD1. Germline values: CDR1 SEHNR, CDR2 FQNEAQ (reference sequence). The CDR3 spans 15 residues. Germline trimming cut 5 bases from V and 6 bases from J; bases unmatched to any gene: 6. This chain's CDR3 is CASSGRDRSNSPLHF. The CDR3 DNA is TGTGCCAGCAGCGGCCGGGACAGGAGTAATTCACCCCTCCACTTT.

CDR3 loop: CASTRGSDQPQHF. In DNA, the CDR3 is TGTGCCAGCACTCGGGGGTCGGATCAGCCCCAGCATTTT. The chain employs TRBV7-9 and TRBJ1-5, with a possible D match to TRBD1 (5 bases). Trimming pared 7 bases from V and 5 bases from J, leaving 12 bases between. Germline V gives CDR1 SEHNR, CDR2 FQNEAQ (reference sequence). This CDR3 is built from 13 residues.

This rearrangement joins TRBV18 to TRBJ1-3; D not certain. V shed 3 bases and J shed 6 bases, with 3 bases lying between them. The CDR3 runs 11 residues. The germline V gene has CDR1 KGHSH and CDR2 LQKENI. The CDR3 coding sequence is TGTGCCAGCTCACCGTCAAACACCATATATTTT. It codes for CASSPSNTIYF.

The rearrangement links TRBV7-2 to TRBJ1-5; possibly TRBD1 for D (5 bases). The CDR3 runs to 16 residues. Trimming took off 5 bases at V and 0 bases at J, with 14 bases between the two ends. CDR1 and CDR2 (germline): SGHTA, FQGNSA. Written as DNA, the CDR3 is TGTGCCAGCAGCCGGGTGGGGGGGTATAGCAATCAGCCCCAGCATTTT. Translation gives CASSRVGGYSNQPQHF.

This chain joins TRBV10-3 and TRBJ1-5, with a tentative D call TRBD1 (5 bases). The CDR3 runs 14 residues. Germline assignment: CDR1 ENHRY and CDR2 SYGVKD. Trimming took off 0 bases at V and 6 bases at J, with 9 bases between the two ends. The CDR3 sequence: CAISESDGGQPQHF. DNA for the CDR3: TGTGCCATCAGTGAGTCTGACGGGGGTCAGCCCCAGCATTTT.

The CDR3 spells CASSPRDESSSGNTIYF. The CDR3 region has the DNA TGTGCCAGCAGCCCCAGGGATGAGTCCTCCTCTGGAAACACCATATATTTT. The chain employs TRBV4-2 and TRBJ1-3, with TRBD1 as a possible D gene (5 bases). V gave up 4 bases and J gave up 0 bases, with 16 bases separating them. Germline V gives CDR1 LGHNA, CDR2 YNFKEQ. The CDR3 is made up of 17 amino acids.

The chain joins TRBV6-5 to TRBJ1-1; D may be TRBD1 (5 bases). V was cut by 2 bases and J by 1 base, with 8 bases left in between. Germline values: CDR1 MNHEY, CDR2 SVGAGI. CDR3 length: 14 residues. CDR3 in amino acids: CASSYVGGNTEAFF. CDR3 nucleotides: TGTGCCAGCAGTTACGTTGGGGGGAACACTGAAGCTTTCTTT.

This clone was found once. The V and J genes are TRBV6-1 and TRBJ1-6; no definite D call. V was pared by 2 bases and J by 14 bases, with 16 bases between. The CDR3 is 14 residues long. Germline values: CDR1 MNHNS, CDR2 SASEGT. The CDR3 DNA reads TGTGCCAGCAGTGAAACAGCCCCCTGGGATACCCTCCACTTT. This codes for CASSETAPWDTLHF.

In DNA form, the CDR3 reads TGTGCCAGCAGGGGGGATAGCTCCTACGAGCAGTACTTC. This gives the protein CASRGDSSYEQYF. The chain combines TRBV7-3 with TRBJ2-7; possibly TRBD1 or TRBD2 for D (5 bases each). The CDR3 runs to 13 residues. From germline, CDR1 is SGHTA and CDR2 FQGTGA. Trimming removed 6 bases at V and 0 bases at J, with 9 bases between.

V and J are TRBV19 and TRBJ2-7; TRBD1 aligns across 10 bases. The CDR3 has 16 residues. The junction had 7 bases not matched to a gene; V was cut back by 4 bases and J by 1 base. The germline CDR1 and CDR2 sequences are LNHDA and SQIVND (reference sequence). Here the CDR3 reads CASSRIRDRGSYEQYF. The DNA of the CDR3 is TGTGCCAGTAGTAGGATCAGGGACAGGGGTTCCTACGAGCAGTACTTC.

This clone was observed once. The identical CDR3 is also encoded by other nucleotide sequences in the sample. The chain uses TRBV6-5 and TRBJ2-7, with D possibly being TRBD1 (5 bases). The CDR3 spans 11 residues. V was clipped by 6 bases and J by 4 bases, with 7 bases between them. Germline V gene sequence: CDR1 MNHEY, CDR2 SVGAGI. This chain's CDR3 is CASSAGYEQYF. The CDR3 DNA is TGTGCCAGCAGCGCAGGGTACGAGCAGTACTTC.

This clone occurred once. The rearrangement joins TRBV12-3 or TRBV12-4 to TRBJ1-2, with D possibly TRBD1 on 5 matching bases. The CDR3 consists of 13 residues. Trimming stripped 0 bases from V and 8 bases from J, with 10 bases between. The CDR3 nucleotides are TGTGCCAGCAGTTTAGCCCCTGAGGGGGGCTACACCTTC. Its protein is CASSLAPEGGYTF.

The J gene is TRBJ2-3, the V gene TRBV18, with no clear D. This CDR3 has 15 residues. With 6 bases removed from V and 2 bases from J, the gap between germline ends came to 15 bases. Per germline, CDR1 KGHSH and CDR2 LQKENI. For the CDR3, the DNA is TGTGCCAGCTCCCCCGAAAGCCTAGTCACAGATACGCAGTATTTT. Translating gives CASSPESLVTDTQYF.

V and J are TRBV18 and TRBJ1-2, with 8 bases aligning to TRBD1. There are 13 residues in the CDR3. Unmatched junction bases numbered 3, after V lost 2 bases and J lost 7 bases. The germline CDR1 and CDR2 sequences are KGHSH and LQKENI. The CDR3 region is CASSPGQGGGYTF. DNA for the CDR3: TGTGCCAGCTCACCAGGACAGGGCGGTGGCTACACCTTC.